Below are 30 T cell receptor beta chains sequenced from a single sample in a study of shared clonotypes between healthy human individuals. TCRdb's table, derived via immunoSEQ multiplex PCR, lists solely in-frame clones and lacks some. Here the sample spans around 2,000,000 clones, 85% to 95% being singletons. The sample was naive CD4+ T cells sorted from blood. As to subset: CD45RA+ positively selected. These receptors came from a man between 18 and 29 years old in good health.

The chain is built from TRBV27 and TRBJ2-5; D gene ambiguous. In germline, CDR1 is MNHEY, CDR2 SMNVEV (reference sequence). The CDR3 sequence is 15 residues long. V was pared by 4 bases and J by 2 bases, with 14 bases between. For the CDR3, the DNA is TGTGCCAGCAGTTCAGCCTTGGGCAGGCAAGAGACCCAGTACTTC. Translation gives CASSSALGRQETQYF.

The chain is built from TRBV4-1 and TRBJ1-6, with TRBD1 matching 7 bases. CDR3 length: 15 residues. After removal of 1 base from V and 6 bases from J, the junction contained 3 bases not matched to a gene. Germline CDR1 is MGHRA and CDR2 is YSYEKL. The CDR3 here is CASSQGTGANSPLHF. The CDR3 DNA is TGCGCCAGCAGCCAAGGAACAGGGGCTAATTCACCCCTCCACTTT.

This clone was detected only once. Written as DNA, the CDR3 is TGCGCCAGCAGCCGCTTTGTGGGAGGCGAGCAGTACTTC. This translates into CASSRFVGGEQYF. This rearrangement joins TRBV10-1 to TRBJ2-7, with D perhaps matching TRBD2 (6 bases). Germline lookup yields CDR1 WNHNN and CDR2 SYGVQD (reference sequence). V lost 6 bases and J lost 6, with 15 bases in between. CDR3 length: 13 residues.

For the CDR3, the DNA is TGTGCCAGCAGTCACCCGGACAGGGGCGATGAGCAGTTCTTC. Encoded protein: CASSHPDRGDEQFF. The chain carries TRBV28 and TRBJ2-1, with 9 bases that match TRBD1. This CDR3 has 14 residues. The V gene's germline CDR1 is MDHEN and CDR2 SYDVKM. V was clipped by 5 bases and J by 8 bases; unmatched bases: 7.

On this clone: A read error is possible here, since a much larger clone lies one base away. The chain has TRBV5-4 and TRBJ1-1, with D perhaps TRBD1 (5 bases). The CDR3 loop spans 13 amino acids. The germline CDR1 and CDR2 sequences are SGHNT and YYREEE (reference sequence). The CDR3 nucleotides are TGTGCCAGCAGCTCACAGGTGAACACTGAATCTTTCTTT. This codes for CASSSQVNTESFF.

The gene calls are TRBV30 and TRBJ1-4; no reliable D call. Trimming removed 6 bases from V and 7 bases from J, with 12 bases in between. CDR3 size: 12 residues. Germline CDR1 GTSNPN, CDR2 SVGIG (reference sequence). The CDR3 DNA is TGTGCCTGTGCGGTCTTGAGTGAAAAACTGTTTTTT. Amino acid sequence: CACAVLSEKLFF. Looking up the rest from reference TRBV30 and TRBJ1-4 gives the full variable domain: SQTIHQWPATLVQPVGSPLSLECTVEGTSNPNLYWYRQAAGRGLQLLFYSVGIGQISSEVPQNLSASRPQDRQFILSSKKLLLSDSGFYLCACAVLSEKLFFGSGTQLSVL.

On this clone: Other DNA sequences within the sample encode an identical CDR3. V gene TRBV4-3 combines with J gene TRBJ1-1; D is undetermined. This CDR3 has 13 residues. Trimming took 0 bases from V and 2 from J, leaving 4 bases between them. The V gene's germline CDR1 is LGHNA and CDR2 YSLEER. CDR3: CASSQETNTEAFF. As DNA, the CDR3 is TGCGCCAGCAGCCAAGAAACAAACACTGAAGCTTTCTTT.

The chain employs TRBV7-2 and TRBJ2-1; 9 bases fit TRBD2. CDR3 length equals 17 residues. V shed 4 bases, J shed 10 bases, and the junction held 17 bases outside the gene matches. Per the germline V gene, CDR1 is SGHTA and CDR2 is FQGNSA. The CDR3 sequence is CASSSELYIAGVEEQFF. In DNA form, the CDR3 reads TGTGCCAGCAGCTCAGAACTGTATATAGCGGGAGTGGAAGAGCAGTTCTTC.

The J gene is TRBJ2-1, the V gene TRBV29-1, with 12 bases that match TRBD2. V lost 1 base to trimming and J lost 2 bases; unmatched junction nucleotides: 18. The germline CDR1 and CDR2 sequences are SQVTM and ANQGSEA. The CDR3 has 21 residues. CDR3 nucleotide sequence: TGCAGCGTTGAAGCCCCTGCTAGCGGGAGGGCCCTCACCGCCCCCTACAATGAGCAGTTCTTC. Translation: CSVEAPASGRALTAPYNEQFF.

V usage is TRBV4-3 and J usage is TRBJ1-5; the D is unclear. The CDR3 contains 14 residues. From germline, CDR1 is LGHNA and CDR2 YSLEER. The ends were cut back, 0 bases at V and 5 bases at J, with 8 bases in the middle. The CDR3 bases are TGCGCCAGCAGCCAAGATAAAGGCGATCAGCCCCAGCATTTT. The encoded protein is CASSQDKGDQPQHF.

The chain has TRBV5-1 and TRBJ2-5; TRBD1 matches at 9 bases. Germline V gene data show CDR1 as SGHRS and CDR2 as YFSETQ. The CDR3 sequence is 14 residues long. Losses at the gene ends were 5 bases for V and 5 bases for J; bases not matched to a gene: 7. CDR3 sequence reads: CASRQGTGRETQYF. The CDR3 bases are TGCGCCAGCAGGCAAGGGACAGGGAGGGAGACCCAGTACTTC.

The CDR3 is CSVGKLEDYNEQFF. The CDR3 DNA reads TGCAGCGTTGGTAAGCTAGAAGATTACAATGAGCAGTTCTTC. The chain combines TRBV29-1 with TRBJ2-1; D remains unclear. The CDR3 sequence is 14 residues long. Trimming took off 4 bases at V and 4 bases at J, with 14 bases between the two ends. Germline V gives CDR1 SQVTM, CDR2 ANQGSEA.

The chain combines TRBV28 with TRBJ2-5; the D gene is possibly TRBD2 (6 bases). The V end was cut by 3 bases, the J end by 10 bases, with 21 bases between. CDR1 MDHEN and CDR2 SYDVKM come from the germline V gene. There are 15 residues in the CDR3. CDR3 in amino acids: CASSFIALASEVQYF. CDR3 bases: TGTGCCAGCAGTTTTATCGCACTAGCTTCGGAGGTCCAGTACTTC.

V is TRBV7-2 and J is TRBJ1-2, with 9 bases lining up with TRBD1. The CDR3 length is 13 residues. CDR1 is SGHTA, CDR2 FQGNSA, per germline. The trim removed 6 bases at V and 4 bases at J, leaving 3 bases unmatched. CDR3 sequence (DNA): TGTGCCAGCAGTTCGGACAGGGGCTATGGCTACACCTTC. Protein sequence: CASSSDRGYGYTF.

The rearrangement joins TRBV15 to TRBJ2-2; 7 positions match TRBD2. Germline lookup yields CDR1 LNHNV and CDR2 YYDKDF (reference sequence). V dropped 0 bases and J dropped 0; count of bases not matched to a gene: 4. This CDR3 has 17 amino acids. DNA for the CDR3: TGTGCCACCAGCAGAGATCCAGCGGGACCGAACACCGGGGAGCTGTTTTTT. Translated, it gives CATSRDPAGPNTGELFF. The full variable domain, with the rest looked up from reference TRBV15 and TRBJ2-2, is DAMVIQNPRYQVTQFGKPVTLSCSQTLNHNVMYWYQQKSSQAPKLLFHYYDKDFNNEADTPDNFQSRRPNTSFCFLDIRSPGLGDTAMYLCATSRDPAGPNTGELFFGEGSRLTVL.

The chain recombines TRBV6-6 with TRBJ1-1, with D perhaps matching TRBD1 (5 bases). Germline CDR1 reads MNHNY; CDR2 reads SVGAGI (reference sequence). The CDR3 runs to 14 residues. V lost 6 bases and J 3 bases, leaving 14 bases between the germline ends. CDR3 DNA: TGTGCCAGCAGGGGTCGGGCGGGGGACACTGAAGCTTTCTTT. This gives the protein CASRGRAGDTEAFF.

The chain has TRBV2 and TRBJ1-4; 10 bases agree with TRBD1. The germline gives CDR1 SNHLY, CDR2 FYNNEI. After removal of 6 bases from V and 7 bases from J, the junction contained 5 bases not matched to a gene. This CDR3 comprises 14 residues. The CDR3 coding sequence is TGTGCCAGCAGCCAGACAGGGGGCTTTGAAAAACTGTTTTTT. Amino acids: CASSQTGGFEKLFF.

A note on this clone: This could be a read error, since a much larger clone is one nucleotide away. The CDR3 end shows no conserved phenylalanine or tryptophan, and so a read error is likely. The chain has TRBV6-6 and TRBJ1-6; no clear D gene. Germline V lookup: CDR1 MNHNY, CDR2 SVGAGI (reference sequence). The CDR3 is 12 residues long. V was shortened by 6 bases and J by 10 bases, with 10 bases between the two germline ends. CDR3 sequence (DNA): TGTGCCAGCAGAACGGGAGAGTCACCCCTCCACTCT. This translates into CASRTGESPLHS.

The V gene is TRBV5-1, the J gene TRBJ2-3, with D perhaps TRBD2 (5 bases). This CDR3 is built from 14 residues. The germline V and J ends were trimmed by 4 bases and 1 base, with 10 bases remaining between them. Germline V gives CDR1 SGHRS, CDR2 YFSETQ. CDR3 loop: CASSTDSGTDTQYF. CDR3 sequence (DNA): TGCGCCAGCAGCACGGACTCGGGCACAGATACGCAGTATTTT.

The chain carries TRBV7-2 and TRBJ2-1, with 7 bases lining up with TRBD2. From germline, CDR1 is SGHTA and CDR2 FQGNSA. CDR3 size: 16 residues. J lost 4 bases, V lost 5 bases, and 11 bases had no gene match. CDR3 residues: CASSISYGTKYNEQFF. The CDR3 DNA sequence: TGTGCCAGCAGCATATCTTACGGGACTAAGTACAATGAGCAGTTCTTC.

The chain has TRBV10-1 and TRBJ1-1; D gene ambiguous. The ends were cut back, 6 bases at V and 4 bases at J, with 21 bases in the middle. CDR3 size: 16 residues. CDR1 WNHNN and CDR2 SYGVQD come from the germline V gene (reference sequence). CDR3 DNA sequence: TGCGCCAGCAGGGCTCCATTACAGCCGAACGCCACTGAAGCTTTCTTT. It yields the protein CASRAPLQPNATEAFF.

The chain employs TRBV7-2 and TRBJ2-1; 7 bases agree with TRBD1. V was clipped by 1 base and J by 7 bases; unmatched bases: 7. CDR1 and CDR2 from the germline V gene are SGHTA and FQGNSA. There are 15 residues in the CDR3. CDR3 sequence: CASSLDRGQGNEQFF. The CDR3 bases are TGTGCCAGCAGCTTAGACAGGGGCCAGGGAAATGAGCAGTTCTTC.

This rearrangement joins TRBV30 to TRBJ1-1, with a possible D match to TRBD1 (6 bases). Germline V gene sequence: CDR1 GTSNPN, CDR2 SVGIG (reference sequence). The CDR3 totals 15 residues. V dropped 2 bases and J dropped 1 base, with 14 bases sitting between them. The CDR3 DNA follows: TGTGCCTGGAGTTTACTCGGACAGCAGAACACTGAAGCTTTCTTT. Amino acid sequence: CAWSLLGQQNTEAFF.

This chain connects TRBV6-6 to TRBJ2-1; D gene uncertain. This CDR3 has 14 amino acids. CDR1 is MNHNY and CDR2 is SVGAGI in the germline V gene (reference sequence). V was pared by 2 bases and J by 7 bases, with 12 bases between. This CDR3 reads CASSYVGRRNEQFF. In nucleotides, the CDR3 is TGTGCCAGCAGTTACGTAGGAAGGCGGAATGAGCAGTTCTTC.

The chain links TRBV2 to TRBJ2-5; 9 nucleotides agree with TRBD1. CDR1 and CDR2 (germline): SNHLY, FYNNEI. The CDR3 runs 14 residues. The trim removed 7 bases at V and 3 bases at J, leaving 6 bases unmatched. The CDR3 DNA reads TGTGCCAGCAACCCGGGACAGGGTAAAGAGACCCAGTACTTC. This gives the protein CASNPGQGKETQYF.

V gene TRBV12-5 combines with J gene TRBJ2-1; tentative D call: TRBD2 (5 bases). Between the trimmed V and J ends, which lost 2 bases and 8 bases, there was a span of 16 bases. CDR1 is LGHNT and CDR2 is FRNRAP in the germline V gene. This CDR3 has 15 residues. The CDR3 bases are TGTGCTAGTGGTTTGTCCCCCTTCATCGGGGATGAGCAGTTCTTC. Translating it yields CASGLSPFIGDEQFF.

The V gene is TRBV5-4, the J gene TRBJ1-2, with D possibly matching TRBD1 (6 bases). Germline-derived CDR1 and CDR2 are SGHNT and YYREEE (reference sequence). The CDR3 spans 13 residues. V shed 2 bases and J shed 6 bases, with 11 bases lying between them. The DNA of the CDR3 is TGTGCCAGCAGCTTTTGGGGGGCAGATGGCTACACCTTC. Protein product: CASSFWGADGYTF. The full variable domain, its missing parts supplied by reference TRBV5-4 and TRBJ1-2, is ETGVTQSPTHLIKTRGQQVTLRCSSQSGHNTVSWYQQALGQGPQFIFQYYREEENGRGNFPPRFSGLQFPNYSSELNVNALELDDSALYLCASSFWGADGYTFGSGTRLTVV.

The rearrangement links TRBV27 to TRBJ2-2, with 7 bases lining up with TRBD2. The V gene's germline CDR1 is MNHEY and CDR2 SMNVEV (reference sequence). The CDR3 consists of 17 residues. The V segment lost 2 bases and the J segment 7 bases; nucleotides outside the gene matches: 13. CDR3 in amino acids: CASSLPGGRARGGELFF. The DNA for the CDR3 is TGTGCCAGCAGTTTACCCGGTGGGAGGGCGCGTGGCGGGGAGCTGTTTTTT.

The chain carries TRBV7-2 and TRBJ1-3; the D is unclear. V was trimmed by 2 bases and J by 0 bases, leaving 8 bases between them. The CDR3 is 15 residues long. From germline, CDR1 is SGHTA and CDR2 FQGNSA. The CDR3 nucleotides are TGTGCCAGCAGCTTAAATGCCGGCTCTGGAAACACCATATATTTT. It specifies CASSLNAGSGNTIYF.

This clone was detected once. The rearrangement uses TRBV4-1 and TRBJ2-2, with 8 bases matching TRBD1. The CDR3 runs 15 residues. Germline-derived CDR1 and CDR2 are MGHRA and YSYEKL. The V gene end was trimmed by 5 bases and the J gene end by 1 base; junction bases not matched to a gene: 3. The DNA for the CDR3 is TGCGCCAGCAGCAGGACAGGGTTGAACACCGGGGAGCTGTTTTTT. This translates into CASSRTGLNTGELFF.